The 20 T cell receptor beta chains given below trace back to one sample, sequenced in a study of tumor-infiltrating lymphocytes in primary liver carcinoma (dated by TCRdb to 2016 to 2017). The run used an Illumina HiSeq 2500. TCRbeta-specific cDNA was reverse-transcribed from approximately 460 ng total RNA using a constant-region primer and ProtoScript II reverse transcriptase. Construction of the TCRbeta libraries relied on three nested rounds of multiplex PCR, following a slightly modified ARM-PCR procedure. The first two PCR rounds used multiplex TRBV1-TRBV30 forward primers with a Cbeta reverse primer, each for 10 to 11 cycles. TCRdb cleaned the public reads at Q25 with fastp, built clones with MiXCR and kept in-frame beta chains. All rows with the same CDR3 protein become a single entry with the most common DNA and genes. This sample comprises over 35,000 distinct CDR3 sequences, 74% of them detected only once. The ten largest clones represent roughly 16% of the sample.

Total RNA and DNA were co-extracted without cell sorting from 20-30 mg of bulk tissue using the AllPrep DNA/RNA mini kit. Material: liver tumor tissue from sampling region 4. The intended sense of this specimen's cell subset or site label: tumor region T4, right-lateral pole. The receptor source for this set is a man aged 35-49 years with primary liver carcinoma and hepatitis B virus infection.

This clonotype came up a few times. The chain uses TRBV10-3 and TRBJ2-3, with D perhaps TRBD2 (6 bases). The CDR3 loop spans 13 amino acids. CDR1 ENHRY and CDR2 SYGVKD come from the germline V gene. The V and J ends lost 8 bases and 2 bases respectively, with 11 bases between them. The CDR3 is CAIARGITDTQYF. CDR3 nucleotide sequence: TGTGCCATCGCCCGGGGGATCACAGATACGCAGTATTTT.

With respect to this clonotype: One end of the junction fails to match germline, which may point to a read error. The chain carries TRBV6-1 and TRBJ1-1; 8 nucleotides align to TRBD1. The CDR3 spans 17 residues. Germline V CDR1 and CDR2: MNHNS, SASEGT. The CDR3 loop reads CTSSEGEGQGANTEAFF. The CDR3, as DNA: TGCACCAGCAGTGAAGGTGAAGGGCAGGGGGCTAACACTGAGGCTTTCTTT.

CDR3 nucleotide sequence: TGTGCCAGTAGCATTGAGACAGGCAATCAGCCCCAGCATTTT. The encoded protein is CASSIETGNQPQHF. The chain uses TRBV6-1 and TRBJ1-5; D might be TRBD1 (5 bases). Germline CDR1 is MNHNS and CDR2 is SASEGT. CDR3 size: 14 residues. Trimming shortened V by 9 bases and J by 2 bases, and 14 bases separated the two germline ends.

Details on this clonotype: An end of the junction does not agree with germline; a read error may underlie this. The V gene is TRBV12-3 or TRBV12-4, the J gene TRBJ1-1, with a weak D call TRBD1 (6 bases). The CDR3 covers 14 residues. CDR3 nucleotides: TGTGCTAGCAGTTCAGGGGATTCGGACACTGAGGTTTTCTTT. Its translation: CASSSGDSDTEVFF.

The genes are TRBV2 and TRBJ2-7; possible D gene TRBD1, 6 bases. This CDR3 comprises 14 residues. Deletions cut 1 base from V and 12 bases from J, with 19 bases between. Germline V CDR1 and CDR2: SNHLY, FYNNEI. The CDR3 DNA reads TGTGCCAGCAGTGAAGGAATAAGGACAGCTAAGCGGTACTTC. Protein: CASSEGIRTAKRYF.

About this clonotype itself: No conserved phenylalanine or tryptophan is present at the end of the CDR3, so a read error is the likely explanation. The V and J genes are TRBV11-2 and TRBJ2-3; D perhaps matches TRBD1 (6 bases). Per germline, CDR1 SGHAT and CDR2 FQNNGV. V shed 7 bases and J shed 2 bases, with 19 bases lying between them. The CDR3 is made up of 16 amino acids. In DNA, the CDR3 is TGTGCCAGCAACATAAGAAGTACAGGGAACACAGATACGCAGTATTCT. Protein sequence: CASNIRSTGNTDTQYS.

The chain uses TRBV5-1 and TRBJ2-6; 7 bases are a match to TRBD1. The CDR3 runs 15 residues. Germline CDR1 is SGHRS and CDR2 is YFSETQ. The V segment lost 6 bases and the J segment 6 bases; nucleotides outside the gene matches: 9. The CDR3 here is CASTVTGAQANVLTF. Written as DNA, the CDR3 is TGCGCCAGCACTGTAACAGGGGCGCAGGCCAACGTCCTGACTTTC.

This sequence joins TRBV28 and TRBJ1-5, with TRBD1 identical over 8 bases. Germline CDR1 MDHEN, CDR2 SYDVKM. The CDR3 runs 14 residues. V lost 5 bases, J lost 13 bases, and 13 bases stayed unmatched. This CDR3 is CASSMTGATQSQHF. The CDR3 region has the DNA TGTGCCAGCAGTATGACAGGGGCCACTCAGTCTCAGCATTTT. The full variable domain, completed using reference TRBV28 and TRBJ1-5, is DVKVTQSSRYLVKRTGEKVFLECVQDMDHENMFWYRQDPGLGLRLIYFSYDVKMKEKGDIPEGYSVSREKKERFSLILESASTNQTSMYLCASSMTGATQSQHFGDGTRLSIL.

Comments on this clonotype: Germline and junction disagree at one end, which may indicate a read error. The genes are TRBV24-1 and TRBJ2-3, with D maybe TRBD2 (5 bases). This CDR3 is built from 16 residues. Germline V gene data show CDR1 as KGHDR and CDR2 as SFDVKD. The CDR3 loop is CATTDWLGVSTDTQYF. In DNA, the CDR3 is TGTGCCACCACTGATTGGTTGGGAGTTAGCACAGATACGCAGTATTTT.

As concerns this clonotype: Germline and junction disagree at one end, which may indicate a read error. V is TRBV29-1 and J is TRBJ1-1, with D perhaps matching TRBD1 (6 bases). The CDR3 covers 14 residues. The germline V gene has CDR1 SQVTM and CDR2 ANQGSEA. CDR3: CSDRRGGEDTGAFF. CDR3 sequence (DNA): TGCAGCGACCGCCGAGGGGGGGAGGACACTGGAGCTTTCTTT.

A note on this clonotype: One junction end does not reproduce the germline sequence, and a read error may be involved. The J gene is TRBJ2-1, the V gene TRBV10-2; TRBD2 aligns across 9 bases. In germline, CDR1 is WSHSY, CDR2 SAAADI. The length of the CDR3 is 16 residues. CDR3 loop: CASSDLSRLADNEQSF. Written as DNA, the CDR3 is TGCGCCAGCAGTGATTTGAGCAGACTAGCGGACAATGAGCAATCCTTT.

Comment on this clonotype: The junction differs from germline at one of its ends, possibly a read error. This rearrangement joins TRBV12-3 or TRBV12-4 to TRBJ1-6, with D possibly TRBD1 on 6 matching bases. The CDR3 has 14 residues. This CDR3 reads CASIADRQYSPLHF. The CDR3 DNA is TGTGCTAGCATTGCGGACAGACAATATTCACCCCTCCACTTT.

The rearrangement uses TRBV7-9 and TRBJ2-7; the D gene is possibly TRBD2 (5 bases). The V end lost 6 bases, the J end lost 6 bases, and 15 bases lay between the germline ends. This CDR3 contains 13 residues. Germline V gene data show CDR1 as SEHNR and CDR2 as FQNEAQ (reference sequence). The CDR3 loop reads CASSPGIAGEQYF. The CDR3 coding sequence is TGTGCCAGCAGTCCGGGGATAGCCGGCGAGCAGTACTTC.

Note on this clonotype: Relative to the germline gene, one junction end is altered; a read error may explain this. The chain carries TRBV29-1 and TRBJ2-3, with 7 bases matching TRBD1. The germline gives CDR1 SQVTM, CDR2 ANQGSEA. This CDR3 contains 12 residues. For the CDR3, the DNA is TGCAGCGTTGATGCCAAGGGGGCTACGCAGAGTTTT. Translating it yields CSVDAKGATQSF.

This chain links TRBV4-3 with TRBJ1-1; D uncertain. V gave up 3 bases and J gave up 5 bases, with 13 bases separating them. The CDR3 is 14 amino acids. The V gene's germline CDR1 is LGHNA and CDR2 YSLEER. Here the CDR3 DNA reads TGCGCCAGCAGCCATCTCGACCAGGATACTGAAGCTTTCTTT. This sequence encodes CASSHLDQDTEAFF.

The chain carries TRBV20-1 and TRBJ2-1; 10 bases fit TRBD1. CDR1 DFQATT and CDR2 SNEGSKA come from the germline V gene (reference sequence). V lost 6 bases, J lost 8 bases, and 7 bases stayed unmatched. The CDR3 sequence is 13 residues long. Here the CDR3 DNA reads TGCAGTGCCAGGGGGACAGGGGACCATGAGCAGTTCTTC. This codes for CSARGTGDHEQFF.

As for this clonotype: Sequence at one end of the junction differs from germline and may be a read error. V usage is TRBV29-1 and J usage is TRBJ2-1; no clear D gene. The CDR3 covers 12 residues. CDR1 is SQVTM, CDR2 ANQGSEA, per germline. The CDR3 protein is CSVPASSNGQFF. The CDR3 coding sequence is TGCAGTGTCCCCGCTTCAAGTAATGGGCAGTTCTTC.

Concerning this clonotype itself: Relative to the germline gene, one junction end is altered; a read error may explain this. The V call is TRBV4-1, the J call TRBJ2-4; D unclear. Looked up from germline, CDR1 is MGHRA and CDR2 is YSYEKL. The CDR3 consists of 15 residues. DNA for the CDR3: TGTGCCAGCAGCCCAGTCTTACAGAAAGGATACATTCAGTATTTC. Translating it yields CASSPVLQKGYIQYF.

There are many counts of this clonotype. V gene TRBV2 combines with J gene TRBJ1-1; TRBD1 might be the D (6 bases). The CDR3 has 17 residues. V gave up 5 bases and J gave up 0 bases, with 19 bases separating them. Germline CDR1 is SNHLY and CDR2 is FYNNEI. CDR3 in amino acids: CASSQQGHRRMNTEAFF. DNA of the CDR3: TGTGCCAGCAGTCAACAGGGACACCGCCGCATGAACACTGAAGCTTTCTTT.

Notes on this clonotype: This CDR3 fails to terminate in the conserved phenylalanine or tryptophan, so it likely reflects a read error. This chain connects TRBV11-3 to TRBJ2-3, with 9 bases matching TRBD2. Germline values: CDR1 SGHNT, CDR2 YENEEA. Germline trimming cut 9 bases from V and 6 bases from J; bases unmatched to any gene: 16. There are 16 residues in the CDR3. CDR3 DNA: TGTGCCAGTAGCGGCAGACCGGCGGGAGGGGTGGATACGCAGTATTTA. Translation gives CASSGRPAGGVDTQYL.